The 18 T cell receptor beta chains reported below all come from one sample, sequenced in a study of T cell repertoires in cytomegalovirus infection. Each CDR3 protein is one row after TCRdb ran MiXCR on the reads. The sample yields approximately 1,000,000 distinct CDR3 sequences, roughly 30% seen once. These receptors have no known antigen. The source was cultured CD8+ T cells from PBMCs, collected from culture after CMV antigen stimulation. Receptor source: a human donor in good health (CMV status not recorded). Some clones in this sample may be carry-over from other donors' samples.

This clonotype has a handful of counts. The chain carries TRBV7-2 and TRBJ1-3, with TRBD1 matching 7 bases. CDR1 and CDR2 from the germline V gene are SGHTA and FQGNSA. The CDR3 runs 15 residues. The J segment lost 0 bases and the V segment lost 5 bases, leaving 4 bases of the junction unmatched. As DNA, the CDR3 is TGTGCCAGCAGCCAGACAGGGCGCTCTGGAAACACCATATATTTT. It yields the protein CASSQTGRSGNTIYF. Full variable domain (remainder filled in from reference TRBV7-2 and TRBJ1-3): GAGVSQSPSNKVTEKGKDVELRCDPISGHTALYWYRQSLGQGLEFLIYFQGNSAPDKSGLPSDRFSAERTGGSVSTLTIQRTQQEDSAVYLCASSQTGRSGNTIYFGEGSWLTVV.

This clonotype appeared a single time. V gene TRBV19 combines with J gene TRBJ1-2, with D uncertain. Trimming removed 6 bases at V and 4 bases at J, with 15 bases between. CDR1 LNHDA and CDR2 SQIVND come from the germline V gene (reference sequence). CDR3 length equals 14 residues. The CDR3 here is CASRNTGRLYGYTF. DNA of the CDR3: TGTGCCAGTAGGAATACCGGACGGCTCTATGGCTACACCTTC. The full variable domain, rest sourced from reference TRBV19 and TRBJ1-2, is DGGITQSPKYLFRKEGQNVTLSCEQNLNHDAMYWYRQDPGQGLRLIYYSQIVNDFQKGDIAEGYSVSREKKESFPLTVTSAQKNPTAFYLCASRNTGRLYGYTFGSGTRLTVV.

The genes are TRBV10-3 and TRBJ1-5, with 7 bases aligning to TRBD1. Looked up from germline, CDR1 is ENHRY and CDR2 is SYGVKD. The CDR3 is 17 amino acids. The V gene end was trimmed by 0 bases and the J gene end by 3 bases; junction bases not matched to a gene: 8. CDR3 coding DNA: TGTGCCATCAGTGAGTCGCGACAGGGACTCTCCAATCAGCCCCAGCATTTT. Translated: CAISESRQGLSNQPQHF.

This chain links TRBV7-2 with TRBJ1-2; perhaps TRBD1 as D (5 bases). From germline, CDR1 is SGHTA and CDR2 FQGNSA. The CDR3 is 13 residues long. Trimming stripped 1 base from V and 9 bases from J, with 12 bases between. In DNA form, the CDR3 reads TGTGCCAGCAGCTTAGAGGTCGGGGGTAGCTACACCTTC. Protein: CASSLEVGGSYTF.

The V and J genes are TRBV19 and TRBJ1-2; weak D call: TRBD1 (6 bases). The CDR3 is 11 residues long. The germline CDR1 and CDR2 sequences are LNHDA and SQIVND (reference sequence). Trimming shortened V by 10 bases and J by 5 bases, and 11 bases separated the two germline ends. Written as DNA, the CDR3 is TGTGCCACCAATACAGGGTATGGCTACACCTTC. It yields the protein CATNTGYGYTF.

The rearrangement uses TRBV29-1 and TRBJ2-7; D not resolved. This CDR3 has 14 residues. The germline gives CDR1 SQVTM, CDR2 ANQGSEA. V was pared by 5 bases and J by 0 bases, with 14 bases between. CDR3 region: CSVSPEFSSYEQYF. CDR3 nucleotides: TGCAGCGTTAGTCCCGAGTTCAGCTCCTACGAGCAGTACTTC.

This clonotype appeared many times. V and J are TRBV7-6 and TRBJ2-7; tentatively, D is TRBD1 (5 bases). CDR3 size: 13 residues. Trimming removed 0 bases from V and 4 bases from J, with 7 bases in between. The germline gives CDR1 SGHVS, CDR2 FNYEAQ. CDR3 in DNA: TGTGCCAGCAGCTTAGCGGGGCTTTACGAGCAGTACTTC. Its translation is CASSLAGLYEQYF.

DNA of the CDR3: TGTGCCAGCAGTGTAACAGGGAACTACAATGAGCAGTTCTTC. The encoded protein is CASSVTGNYNEQFF. This chain links TRBV28 with TRBJ2-1; a possible D gene is TRBD1 (6 bases). Germline CDR1 reads MDHEN; CDR2 reads SYDVKM. Trimming took 5 bases from V and 3 from J, leaving 11 bases between them. The CDR3 length is 14 residues.

This clonotype came up many times. The chain joins TRBV7-2 to TRBJ2-2; 12 nucleotides agree with TRBD2. This CDR3 is built from 17 residues. V lost 3 bases, J lost 5 bases, and 7 bases stayed unmatched. CDR1 and CDR2 from the germline V gene are SGHTA and FQGNSA. This chain's CDR3 is CASSFLAGGPGTGELFF. The CDR3, as DNA: TGTGCCAGCAGCTTCCTAGCGGGGGGGCCTGGGACCGGGGAGCTGTTTTTT.

The rearrangement uses TRBV20-1 and TRBJ1-1; possibly TRBD1 for D (6 bases). Germline V gene data show CDR1 as DFQATT and CDR2 as SNEGSKA (reference sequence). Trimming stripped 8 bases from V and 4 bases from J, with 23 bases between. The CDR3 extends over 15 amino acids. The CDR3 nucleotides read TGCAGTAGAAGAATCCAGGGGTCGGCACGCACTGAAGCTTTCTTT. Its translation is CSRRIQGSARTEAFF.

The CDR3 bases are TGTGCCAGTAGTATAGACGACAGGGGGTTCTCCTACAATGAGCAGTTCTTC. Protein sequence: CASSIDDRGFSYNEQFF. The chain uses TRBV19 and TRBJ2-1, with 9 nucleotides matching TRBD1. From germline, CDR1 is LNHDA and CDR2 SQIVND (reference sequence). The CDR3 runs to 17 residues. J gave up 0 bases and V 0 bases, and 3 bases lay outside the gene matches.

The chain joins TRBV29-1 to TRBJ2-2; 10 bases agree with TRBD1. This CDR3 is built from 15 residues. The germline V gene has CDR1 SQVTM and CDR2 ANQGSEA. Trimming took 5 bases from V and 0 from J; bases not matched to a gene: 3. CDR3: CSVFGTGANTGELFF. The CDR3 nucleotides are TGCAGCGTTTTCGGGACAGGGGCGAACACCGGGGAGCTGTTTTTT.

This clonotype showed up just a few times. The V gene is TRBV6-8, the J gene TRBJ1-5, with a possible D match to TRBD1 (6 bases). The V end was cut by 6 bases, the J end by 2 bases, with 11 bases between. Germline CDR1 is MNHGY and CDR2 is SAAAGT. This CDR3 is 14 amino acids long. CDR3 region: CASSPTGRNQPQHF. The CDR3 DNA follows: TGTGCCAGCAGCCCGACAGGACGCAATCAGCCCCAGCATTTT.

This clonotype was detected ten times or more. This chain uses TRBV4-1 with TRBJ1-1; no firm D call. The CDR3 is made up of 14 amino acids. The V gene's germline CDR1 is MGHRA and CDR2 YSYEKL. With 3 bases removed from V and 0 bases from J, the gap between germline ends came to 8 bases. The CDR3 spells CASSQTPLNTEAFF. The CDR3 DNA reads TGCGCCAGCAGCCAGACCCCGTTGAACACTGAAGCTTTCTTT.

The V call is TRBV4-1, the J call TRBJ1-5; unclear D gene. CDR3 length equals 13 residues. Germline assignment: CDR1 MGHRA and CDR2 YSYEKL. Trimming took 0 bases from V and 5 from J, leaving 5 bases between them. The CDR3 nucleotides read TGCGCCAGCAGCCAAGATCAATATCAGCCCCAGCATTTT. It is translated as CASSQDQYQPQHF.

This clonotype was counted at least ten times. The V and J genes are TRBV7-6 and TRBJ2-3, with TRBD2 identical over 9 bases. The V segment lost 1 base and the J segment 3 bases; nucleotides outside the gene matches: 11. The CDR3 runs 18 residues. CDR1 is SGHVS and CDR2 is FNYEAQ in the germline V gene. CDR3 residues: CASSLDIALAGITDTQYF. The DNA of the CDR3 is TGTGCCAGCAGCTTAGACATAGCCCTAGCGGGGATTACAGATACGCAGTATTTT. The entire variable domain, with the rest obtained from reference TRBV7-6 and TRBJ2-3, is as follows: GAGVSQSPRYKVTKRGQDVALRCDPISGHVSLYWYRQALGQGPEFLTYFNYEAQQDKSGLPNDRFSAERPEGSISTLTIQRTEQRDSAMYRCASSLDIALAGITDTQYFGPGTRLTVL.

This clonotype was seen a handful of times. The rearrangement joins TRBV27 to TRBJ1-2; D perhaps matches TRBD1 (6 bases). Germline CDR1 reads MNHEY; CDR2 reads SMNVEV (reference sequence). This CDR3 spans 15 amino acids. The ends were cut back, 6 bases at V and 4 bases at J, with 18 bases in the middle. As DNA, the CDR3 is TGTGCCAGCAGCCCTAGCGGGGGCGGCTTCTATGGCTACACCTTC. Amino acid sequence: CASSPSGGGFYGYTF.

This sequence joins TRBV10-3 and TRBJ1-5, with a possible D match to TRBD1 (6 bases). This CDR3 contains 15 residues. Trimming stripped 8 bases from V and 0 bases from J, with 14 bases between. Germline V CDR1 and CDR2: ENHRY, SYGVKD. The CDR3: CAIGGSTGSNQPQHF. DNA of the CDR3: TGTGCCATCGGGGGTTCGACAGGTAGCAATCAGCCCCAGCATTTT.